This T cell receptor beta chain was captured in a study of shared clonotypes between healthy human individuals. General study results and limits: Deeper or shallower sequencing was expected to change how clonotypes are shared among donors.

Sequencing was at deep level. Researchers divided each subset's genomic DNA evenly across several immunoSEQ plates. Sequencing used immunoSEQ multiplex PCR; TCRdb keeps in-frame clones, though not all of them. The sample records about 680,000 clones, about 91% being singletons. Terminally differentiated effector memory CD45RA+ cells were left out of the naive CD8 fraction, which was CD45RO-negative and positively selected for CCR7. About this clone: Antigen unknown.

This sequence originates from a man in his thirties or forties in good health. Sequenced: naive CD8+ T cells sorted from blood.

Here the CDR3 DNA reads TGTGCCAGTAGCAATCAGCCCCAGCATTTT. Encoded protein: CASSNQPQHF. The chain joins TRBV6-6 to TRBJ1-5, with D unclear. Between the trimmed V and J ends, which lost 9 bases and 0 bases, there was a span of 0 bases. Germline V gives CDR1 MNHNY, CDR2 SVGAGI (reference sequence). The CDR3 totals 10 residues.